This entry lists 22 T cell receptor beta chains sequenced from one sample in a study of T cell responses to AZD1222 COVID-19 vaccine. Measured with immunoSEQ multiplex PCR; TCRdb has only the in-frame clones, and not every one. The table shows about 110,000 clones, with about 90% occurring only once. Material: peripheral blood, obtained 28 days after the second AZD1222 dose. The receptors were gathered from an adult who received the AZD1222 COVID-19 vaccine.

This rearrangement joins TRBV19 to TRBJ2-1; 8 bases are shared with TRBD2. The CDR3 totals 16 residues. The germline V gene encodes CDR1 LNHDA and CDR2 SQIVND (reference sequence). The J segment lost 3 bases and the V segment lost 6 bases, leaving 10 bases of the junction unmatched. This CDR3 reads CASSPMASGYYNEQFF. CDR3 nucleotide sequence: TGTGCCAGTAGCCCCATGGCTAGCGGGTACTACAATGAGCAGTTCTTC.

The table lists this clone with a count of one. The rearrangement joins TRBV11-2 to TRBJ1-2; D not certain. V lost 0 bases and J lost 7, with 6 bases in between. The CDR3 loop spans 12 amino acids. CDR1 and CDR2 (germline): SGHAT, FQNNGV. The CDR3 is CASSLDFLGYTF. The CDR3, as DNA: TGTGCCAGCAGCTTAGATTTTCTTGGCTACACCTTC.

This chain uses TRBV10-3 with TRBJ2-7; TRBD2 matches at 15 bases. The CDR3 covers 18 residues. Trimming at V came to 4 bases and at J to 5 bases, leaving 12 bases not matched to a gene. Germline-derived CDR1 and CDR2 are ENHRY and SYGVKD. The CDR3 sequence: CAISVGRPGLAGGHEQYF. CDR3 DNA: TGTGCCATCAGTGTCGGGAGACCGGGACTAGCGGGAGGCCACGAGCAGTACTTC.

This clone qualifies as medium-sized (0.01 to 0.1%). The genes are TRBV4-3 and TRBJ1-1; 8 nucleotides match TRBD1. J was trimmed by 1 base and V by 3 bases; bases with no gene match: 10. CDR1 is LGHNA and CDR2 is YSLEER in the germline V gene. The CDR3 contains 17 residues. CDR3 residues: CASSQAFFGQGNTEAFF. The CDR3 DNA follows: TGCGCCAGCAGCCAGGCATTCTTTGGACAGGGGAACACTGAAGCTTTCTTT.

The rearrangement links TRBV3-1 (or the pseudogene TRBV3-2) to TRBJ2-7; maybe TRBD1 (5 bases). Trimming removed 0 bases at V and 4 bases at J, with 16 bases between. Germline CDR1 and CDR2: LGHDT and YNNKEL (reference sequence). The CDR3 is made up of 16 amino acids. CDR3 amino acids: CASSQESWGFGYEQYF. The CDR3 DNA reads TGTGCCAGCAGCCAAGAGAGCTGGGGCTTTGGGTACGAGCAGTACTTC.

This chain links TRBV27 with TRBJ1-2; the D gene is possibly TRBD1 (5 bases). The CDR3 is 11 amino acids. Trimming took 5 bases from V and 4 from J, leaving 5 bases between them. Germline assignment: CDR1 MNHEY and CDR2 SMNVEV (reference sequence). The CDR3 sequence is CASSGGYGYTF. In DNA form, the CDR3 reads TGTGCCAGCAGTGGGGGCTATGGCTACACCTTC.

The chain uses TRBV19 and TRBJ2-4; no reliable D call. The germline CDR1 and CDR2 sequences are LNHDA and SQIVND (reference sequence). Trimming took off 0 bases at V and 0 bases at J, with 9 bases between the two ends. The CDR3 totals 16 residues. The CDR3 region is CASSIDHGVAKNIQYF. The CDR3 DNA follows: TGTGCCAGTAGTATAGATCACGGAGTAGCCAAAAACATTCAGTACTTC.

Here the CDR3 reads CASIGLAGAGANVLTF. CDR3 in DNA: TGCGCCAGCATCGGACTAGCGGGAGCTGGGGCCAACGTCCTGACTTTC. The chain has TRBV10-2 and TRBJ2-6; 13 bases match TRBD2. After removal of 7 bases from V and 2 bases from J, the junction contained 2 bases not matched to a gene. The CDR3 sequence is 16 residues long. Germline V gene lookup returns CDR1 WSHSY and CDR2 SAAADI.

The J gene is TRBJ1-6, the V gene TRBV28; D not resolved. With 8 bases removed from V and 0 bases from J, the gap between germline ends came to 8 bases. Germline CDR1 is MDHEN and CDR2 is SYDVKM. The CDR3 contains 14 residues. CDR3 sequence reads: CASWGSSYNSPLHF. CDR3 in DNA: TGTGCCAGCTGGGGTAGCTCCTATAATTCACCCCTCCACTTT.

This chain connects TRBV3-1 (or the pseudogene TRBV3-2) to TRBJ2-3, with D perhaps matching TRBD2 (5 bases). Germline lookup yields CDR1 LGHDT and CDR2 YNNKEL (reference sequence). The germline V and J ends were trimmed by 5 bases and 5 bases, with 17 bases remaining between them. This CDR3 is 15 amino acids long. The CDR3 sequence: CASSSADLLIDTQYF. DNA for the CDR3: TGTGCCAGCAGCTCAGCGGATCTTCTGATAGATACGCAGTATTTT.

The CDR3 loop reads CASRILLAGRDQFF. The CDR3 DNA is TGTGCCAGCAGGATTCTCCTAGCGGGAAGGGATCAGTTCTTC. The chain links TRBV2 to TRBJ2-1; 9 bases fit TRBD2. The CDR3 spans 14 residues. Germline CDR1 is SNHLY and CDR2 is FYNNEI. J lost 13 bases, V lost 6 bases, and 13 bases had no gene match.

The chain links TRBV27 to TRBJ2-7; 10 bases align to TRBD1. Germline values: CDR1 MNHEY, CDR2 SMNVEV (reference sequence). The CDR3 loop spans 14 amino acids. Germline trimming cut 5 bases from V and 4 bases from J; bases unmatched to any gene: 5. CDR3 in DNA: TGTGCCAGCAGTCCTTCGGACAGGGGGTACGAGCAGTACTTC. Translation gives CASSPSDRGYEQYF.

This chain joins TRBV7-2 and TRBJ2-5; 12 positions match TRBD2. Germline trimming cut 5 bases from V and 6 bases from J; bases unmatched to any gene: 7. There are 15 residues in the CDR3. CDR1 is SGHTA and CDR2 is FQGNSA in the germline V gene. This chain's CDR3 is CASSVRGLAGQTQYF. The CDR3 DNA is TGTGCCAGCAGCGTTAGAGGACTAGCGGGGCAGACCCAGTACTTC.

The chain couples TRBV4-2 to TRBJ2-5; no clear D gene. V lost 1 base to trimming and J lost 5 bases, with 11 bases between them. In germline, CDR1 is LGHNA, CDR2 YNFKEQ. The CDR3 is 14 residues long. The CDR3, as DNA: TGTGCCAGCAGCCAAGTTACCGACTCGGAGACCCAGTACTTC. It specifies CASSQVTDSETQYF.

This chain uses TRBV19 with TRBJ2-6; perhaps D is TRBD1 or TRBD2 (5 bases each). Germline CDR1 reads LNHDA; CDR2 reads SQIVND (reference sequence). Trimming took 3 bases from V and 1 from J, leaving 13 bases between them. This CDR3 contains 17 residues. CDR3 amino acids: CASSIGDGSSGANVLTF. Here the CDR3 DNA reads TGTGCCAGTAGTATCGGGGACGGTAGTTCTGGGGCCAACGTCCTGACTTTC.

This chain uses TRBV24-1 with TRBJ1-2, with 8 bases that match TRBD1. Germline V CDR1 and CDR2: KGHDR, SFDVKD. The CDR3 covers 14 residues. With 0 bases clipped from V and 7 bases from J, the junction kept 3 bases outside the gene matches. The CDR3 nucleotides read TGTGCCACCAGTGATTTGACAGGGGGAGTTGGCTACACCTTC. Translation: CATSDLTGGVGYTF.

This sequence joins TRBV27 and TRBJ1-2; no firm D call. Trimming took off 8 bases at V and 5 bases at J, with 15 bases between the two ends. Germline loops: CDR1 MNHEY, CDR2 SMNVEV (reference sequence). This CDR3 contains 13 residues. DNA of the CDR3: TGTGCCAGCGGACGGCAGTCGAGATATGGCTACACCTTC. This encodes CASGRQSRYGYTF.

V usage is TRBV5-5 and J usage is TRBJ1-5; 8 bases align to TRBD1. Germline V gene lookup returns CDR1 SGHKS and CDR2 YYEKEE (reference sequence). Trimming took 1 base from V and 8 from J; bases not matched to a gene: 8. CDR3 length: 15 amino acids. The CDR3 loop is CASSLLYRGDEPQHF. CDR3 in DNA: TGTGCCAGCAGCTTGTTGTACAGGGGGGACGAGCCCCAGCATTTT.

The V and J genes are TRBV5-1 and TRBJ2-2, with TRBD1 matching 9 bases. The CDR3 runs 15 residues. CDR1 SGHRS and CDR2 YFSETQ come from the germline V gene. The junction had 6 bases not matched to a gene; V was cut back by 4 bases and J by 5 bases. As DNA, the CDR3 is TGCGCCAGCAGCCCGGCGACAGGGGGGACCGGGGAGCTGTTTTTT. Amino acid sequence: CASSPATGGTGELFF.

The chain combines TRBV3-1 (or the pseudogene TRBV3-2) with TRBJ2-6; a possible D gene is TRBD1 (5 bases). The CDR3 contains 17 residues. Germline values: CDR1 LGHDT, CDR2 YNNKEL (reference sequence). Trimming left V 4 bases short and J 1 base short, with 14 bases between. This CDR3 is CASSLQEGASGANVLTF. CDR3 nucleotides: TGTGCCAGCAGCCTACAGGAAGGGGCGTCTGGGGCCAACGTCCTGACTTTC.

In its sample, this clone is medium-sized. The chain uses TRBV19 and TRBJ1-5; TRBD1 might be the D (6 bases). Germline-derived CDR1 and CDR2 are LNHDA and SQIVND (reference sequence). The V gene lost 7 bases and the J gene lost 0 bases, with 10 bases spanning the gap. The CDR3 is 14 residues long. This chain's CDR3 is CASTGGRSNQPQHF. The CDR3 DNA reads as TGTGCCAGTACCGGGGGCCGTAGCAATCAGCCCCAGCATTTT.

This sequence joins TRBV19 and TRBJ2-7, with 9 bases that match TRBD1. Losses at the gene ends were 5 bases for V and 3 bases for J; bases not matched to a gene: 8. In germline, CDR1 is LNHDA, CDR2 SQIVND (reference sequence). This CDR3 region has 15 residues. CDR3 nucleotide sequence: TGTGCCAGTAGTCAAGCTGGGACAGGGTACTACGAGCAGTACTTC. Its translation: CASSQAGTGYYEQYF.